This TCR beta chain came from a study of blood T cell repertoires in COVID-19. This CDR3 region has 18 residues. Germline-derived CDR1 and CDR2 are LGHDT and YNNKEL (reference sequence). Losses at the gene ends were 2 bases for V and 6 bases for J; bases not matched to a gene: 6. Participants spanned ages about 18 to 100 years and resided in 20 to 30 US areas. Cohort allocation depended upon clinical history that participants reported. The method was immunoSEQ multiplex PCR; TCRdb's version includes in-frame clones alone and lacks a portion of them. The sample consists of more than 300,000 clones, 86% of them appearing once.

This chain uses TRBV3-1 (or the pseudogene TRBV3-2) with TRBJ2-2; TRBD2 matches 16 bases. Source material: PBMCs or T cells enriched from blood (not recorded which). The receptor was derived from a woman between 18 and 29 years old who had recovered from COVID-19. Here the CDR3 DNA reads TGTGCCAGCAGCCAAAAGGGACTAGCGGGAGGGGATGCCGGGGAGCTGTTTTTT. Protein product: CASSQKGLAGGDAGELFF.